Here is one TCR beta chain with its context. This specimen comes from a study of technical replicates of blood from a few donors. Produced via immunoSEQ multiplex PCR; TCRdb's table is partial and in-frame only. The sample carries 80,000 to 90,000 clones, approximately 94% recorded once. J lost 4 bases, V lost 4 bases, and 5 bases had no gene match. Germline V gives CDR1 LNHDA, CDR2 SQIVND (reference sequence). This CDR3 spans 15 amino acids. The sequence came from a human donor in good health. This chain links TRBV19 with TRBJ2-1; TRBD1 agrees at 9 bases. The sequencing input was T cells isolated from PBMCs. DNA for the CDR3: TGTGCCAGTAGTACCGACAGGGGGACGTACAATGAGCAGTTCTTC. It codes for CASSTDRGTYNEQFF.